The 5 T cell receptor beta chains below were found in one sample sequenced in a study of blood T cell repertoires in COVID-19 (dated by TCRdb to 2018 to 2021). The library came from the immunoSEQ multiplex PCR assay. TCRdb took over this immuneACCESS table, retaining in-frame rearrangements with V and J assigned. Such tables are incomplete; in checked studies, under half of the missing clones stem from an unresolved V gene, and the remainder is unexplained. The sample includes tens of thousands of clones, with 90% observed a single time. Around 4.8% of the sample is taken by the ten largest. The specimen was peripheral blood. These receptors were taken from a human donor in a cohort sampled during active COVID-19.

This chain links TRBV6-5 with TRBJ2-2; 7 positions match TRBD2. The V and J ends lost 0 bases and 6 bases, in that order; junction bases with no gene match: 1. Germline V gives CDR1 MNHEY, CDR2 SVGAGI. The CDR3 has 14 amino acids. For the CDR3, the DNA is TGTGCCAGCAGTTACTCTGGGGGGGCCGGGGAGCTGTTTTTT. Amino acid sequence: CASSYSGGAGELFF.

The count of this clone is one. The genes are TRBV6-5 and TRBJ1-6; D not resolved. This CDR3 comprises 15 residues. Deletions cut 6 bases from V and 0 bases from J, with 9 bases between. The germline V gene has CDR1 MNHEY and CDR2 SVGAGI. CDR3 in DNA: TGTGCCAGCAGCCAGTGGAGCTCCTATAATTCACCCCTCCACTTT. It translates to CASSQWSSYNSPLHF.

The gene calls are TRBV5-4 and TRBJ2-1; 8 nucleotides align to TRBD1. This CDR3 spans 15 amino acids. V was pared by 7 bases and J by 5 bases, with 11 bases of the junction left unmatched. Germline assignment: CDR1 SGHNT and CDR2 YYREEE (reference sequence). CDR3 in DNA: TGTGCCAGCGCAGTGACAGGGGCCTTGAACAATGAGCAGTTCTTC. It yields the protein CASAVTGALNNEQFF.

The chain joins TRBV30 to TRBJ1-4; tentative D call: TRBD1 (5 bases). Germline V gene data show CDR1 as GTSNPN and CDR2 as SVGIG (reference sequence). V dropped 3 bases and J dropped 3 bases, with 14 bases sitting between them. This CDR3 is 15 amino acids long. CDR3 protein: CAWSYSRDSNEKLFF. DNA for the CDR3: TGTGCCTGGAGCTATTCCAGGGACTCTAATGAAAAACTGTTTTTT.

The V call is TRBV10-1, the J call TRBJ2-1; D gene unclear. The germline V and J ends were trimmed by 0 bases and 6 bases, with 12 bases remaining between them. CDR3 length: 15 amino acids. Germline CDR1 reads WNHNN; CDR2 reads SYGVQD (reference sequence). In DNA form, the CDR3 reads TGCGCCAGCAGTGAGTCGTCAGCCGGGTTCAATGAGCAGTTCTTC. Its protein product is CASSESSAGFNEQFF.